This is a list of T cell receptor beta chains from one sample in a study of tumor-infiltrating lymphocytes in primary liver carcinoma. One entry per CDR3 protein results from TCRdb running MiXCR on the multiplex PCR reads. The sample gives 100,000 to 150,000 distinct CDR3 sequences, 55% to 75% of which show up once; more than 7% is in the top ten. The sequencing sample was made of liver tumor tissue from sampling region 3. Receptors originate from a woman in her sixties with primary liver carcinoma and hepatitis B virus infection. CDR3s include the opening cysteine and the closing phenylalanine or tryptophan. Fields, in order: D gene, V gene, clone size, J gene, CDR3 protein, CDR3 DNA. The D gene is left open where the match is weak. Rows may omit the clone size; those that give it use once, few, many or a size class.

d_call: .; v_call: TRBV5-1; clone_size: .; j_call: TRBJ1-4; cdr3_aa: CASSLRTETTNEKLFF; cdr3_nt: TGCGCCAGCAGCTTGCGCACAGAGACAACTAATGAAAAACTGTTTTTT
d_call: TRBD1; v_call: TRBV9; clone_size: .; j_call: TRBJ1-1; cdr3_aa: CASSPTGGVSNTEAFF; cdr3_nt: TGTGCCAGCAGCCCCACAGGGGGGGTCTCAAACACTGAAGCTTTCTTT
d_call: TRBD2; v_call: TRBV4-1; clone_size: few; j_call: TRBJ2-2; cdr3_aa: CASSPRITGGPNTGELFF; cdr3_nt: TGCGCCAGCAGCCCACGGATCACGGGAGGCCCGAACACCGGGGAACTGTTTTTT
d_call: .; v_call: TRBV28; clone_size: .; j_call: TRBJ1-1; cdr3_aa: CASSYSDSLNTEAFF; cdr3_nt: TGTGCCAGCAGTTACTCCGACAGTCTGAACACTGAGGCTTTCTTT
d_call: TRBD1; v_call: TRBV29-1; clone_size: .; j_call: TRBJ2-5; cdr3_aa: CTVEGLTGSIETQYF; cdr3_nt: TGCACCGTTGAAGGCCTGACAGGGTCCATTGAGACTCAGTACTTC
d_call: TRBD2; v_call: TRBV11-2; clone_size: many; j_call: TRBJ2-1; cdr3_aa: CASSWRGSAGGTGEQFF; cdr3_nt: TGTGCCAGCAGCTGGAGGGGTTCAGCGGGAGGAACGGGTGAGCAGTTCTTC
d_call: .; v_call: TRBV11-2; clone_size: .; j_call: TRBJ2-3; cdr3_aa: CASSLVGSTVMQYF; cdr3_nt: TGTGCCAGCAGCTTAGTTGGAAGCACAGTTATGCAGTATTTT
d_call: .; v_call: TRBV15; clone_size: .; j_call: TRBJ2-2; cdr3_aa: CATSRDVGLNTGELFF; cdr3_nt: TGTGCCACCAGCAGAGATGTCGGCCTGAACACCGGGGAGCTGTTTTTT
d_call: TRBD2; v_call: TRBV28; clone_size: .; j_call: TRBJ2-1; cdr3_aa: CANGQTSGRTFYNEQFF; cdr3_nt: TGTGCCAACGGACAGACTAGCGGGAGGACCTTCTACAATGAGCAGTTCTTC
d_call: .; v_call: TRBV5-1; clone_size: .; j_call: TRBJ2-5; cdr3_aa: CASSYPRETLYF; cdr3_nt: TGCGCCAGCAGCTACCCCCGGGAAACCCTGTACTTC
d_call: TRBD2; v_call: TRBV29-1; clone_size: many; j_call: TRBJ2-1; cdr3_aa: CSVEDRLAGQGDEQFF; cdr3_nt: TGCAGCGTTGAAGATAGACTAGCGGGCCAGGGCGATGAGCAGTTCTTC
d_call: .; v_call: TRBV6-1; clone_size: many; j_call: TRBJ1-1; cdr3_aa: CASSVAANTEAFF; cdr3_nt: TGTGCCAGCAGTGTGGCAGCGAACACTGAAGCTTTCTTT
d_call: .; v_call: TRBV11-2; clone_size: few; j_call: TRBJ2-3; cdr3_aa: CARSLGGLTYTSDTQYF; cdr3_nt: TGTGCCAGAAGCTTAGGGGGACTAACTTACACGTCAGACACGCAGTATTTT
d_call: .; v_call: TRBV6-4; clone_size: few; j_call: TRBJ2-1; cdr3_aa: CASSESVGPEQFF; cdr3_nt: TGTGCCAGCAGTGAATCCGTAGGTCCCGAGCAGTTCTTC
d_call: .; v_call: TRBV4-2; clone_size: .; j_call: TRBJ2-1; cdr3_aa: CAGSQDRASRYNNNEQFF; cdr3_nt: TGTGCCGGCAGCCAAGATCGAGCTAGCCGATATAATAACAATGAGCAGTTCTTC
d_call: TRBD2; v_call: TRBV11-2; clone_size: .; j_call: TRBJ2-1; cdr3_aa: CVSSRTSGAMDEQFF; cdr3_nt: TGTGTCAGCAGCCGGACCAGCGGGGCTATGGATGAGCAGTTCTTC
d_call: .; v_call: TRBV6-5; clone_size: many; j_call: TRBJ2-5; cdr3_aa: CASSYTGHHQETQYF; cdr3_nt: TGTGCCAGCAGTTACACGGGACACCACCAAGAGACCCAGTACTTC
d_call: .; v_call: TRBV10-3; clone_size: .; j_call: TRBJ1-4; cdr3_aa: CAISEKGGEKLFF; cdr3_nt: TGTGCCATCAGTGAGAAGGGGGGCGAAAAACTGTTTTTT
d_call: .; v_call: TRBV29-1; clone_size: .; j_call: TRBJ1-2; cdr3_aa: CRAWEYGYTF; cdr3_nt: TGCAGAGCATGGGAATATGGCTACACCTTC
d_call: TRBD1; v_call: TRBV5-1; clone_size: many; j_call: TRBJ2-6; cdr3_aa: CASSLGTGGSLSGANVLTF; cdr3_nt: TGCGCCAGCAGCTTGGGGACAGGGGGTTCCCTCTCTGGGGCCAACGTCCTGACTTTC
d_call: .; v_call: TRBV14; clone_size: many; j_call: TRBJ2-7; cdr3_aa: CASSLTWDEQYF; cdr3_nt: TGTGCCAGCAGCTTAACCTGGGACGAGCAGTACTTC
d_call: TRBD1; v_call: TRBV29-1; clone_size: .; j_call: TRBJ2-5; cdr3_aa: CSTGDRSDNEQYF; cdr3_nt: TGCAGCACGGGGGACAGGTCCGACAATGAGCAGTACTTC
d_call: .; v_call: TRBV6-1; clone_size: many; j_call: TRBJ2-7; cdr3_aa: CASSEGVRGSYEQYF; cdr3_nt: TGTGCCAGCAGTGAAGGGGTGAGGGGGTCCTACGAGCAGTACTTC
d_call: TRBD2; v_call: TRBV28; clone_size: .; j_call: TRBJ2-3; cdr3_aa: CASSSPAGGVYTQYF; cdr3_nt: TGTGCCAGCAGTTCCCCAGCGGGAGGTGTGTATACGCAGTATTTT
d_call: .; v_call: TRBV28; clone_size: many; j_call: TRBJ2-1; cdr3_aa: CASSSLARLGNEQFF; cdr3_nt: TGTGCCAGCAGTTCCCTAGCGAGATTGGGCAATGAGCAGTTCTTC